Listed below are T cell receptor beta chains from one sample, sequenced in a study of T-cell memory formation after mild COVID-19. TCRdb used MiXCR to reprocess the 5' RACE reads, holding one entry per CDR3 protein. This sample has about 140,000 distinct CDR3 sequences, with about 14% found just once. The sequenced sample consisted of PBMCs or a T cell subset sorted from them (not recorded which). The receptors were gathered from an adult woman who had mild COVID-19 (a few samples of this study predate the infection). Cell type and time point are not known. The CDR3 runs from the conserved cysteine through the conserved F or W. The D gene is left open where the match is weak. Size is stated for part of the rows, as once, few or many counts, or as a class when the clone is expanded.

size	V	J	D	CDR3	DNA
few	TRBV9	TRBJ1-1	-	CASRPPWSSRINTEAFF	TGTGCCAGCAGACCCCCATGGTCGAGCAGAATCAACACTGAAGCTTTCTTT
many	TRBV9	TRBJ2-7	-	CASSFQSGVSYEQYF	TGTGCCAGCAGCTTCCAGTCGGGGGTGAGCTACGAGCAGTACTTC
-	TRBV19	TRBJ1-2	-	CASSSKLAGTNYGYTF	TGTGCCAGTAGTAGTAAACTGGCAGGGACGAACTATGGCTACACCTTC
few	TRBV5-1	TRBJ2-3	TRBD2	CASSAGADTQYF	TGCGCCAGCAGCGCGGGGGCAGATACGCAGTATTTT
-	TRBV7-6	TRBJ1-1	TRBD1	CASSLVGDRLNTEAFF	TGTGCCAGCAGCTTAGTAGGGGACAGGTTGAACACTGAAGCTTTCTTT
-	TRBV7-9	TRBJ2-7	-	CASSLIAAKEQYF	TGTGCCAGCAGCTTAATAGCAGCGAAGGAGCAGTACTTC
-	TRBV7-9	TRBJ2-1	TRBD1	CASSLADRDQQFF	TGTGCCAGCAGCCTGGCGGACAGGGATCAGCAGTTCTTC
-	TRBV7-9	TRBJ2-1	TRBD2	CASSVAGGPWNEQFF	TGTGCCAGCAGCGTAGCGGGAGGCCCGTGGAATGAGCAGTTCTTC
few	TRBV2	TRBJ2-7	TRBD1	CASSGDREPYEQYF	TGTGCCAGCAGCGGGGACAGGGAACCCTACGAGCAGTACTTC
once	TRBV9	TRBJ1-6	-	CASSPGTVNSPLHF	TGTGCCAGCTCCCCCGGGACGGTTAATTCACCCCTCCACTTT
-	TRBV4-3	TRBJ1-2	TRBD1	CASSQGRQGPYGYTF	TGCGCCAGCAGCCAAGGACGACAGGGACCCTATGGCTACACCTTC
few	TRBV20-1	TRBJ2-3	-	CSARPSPTHTDTQYF	TGCAGTGCCCGCCCCTCCCCGACTCACACAGATACGCAGTATTTT
-	TRBV13	TRBJ2-7	-	CASSSQRSLLGYF	TGTGCCAGCAGCTCTCAAAGGTCCCTCCTGGGCTACTTC
-	TRBV28	TRBJ2-1	-	CASSPRGGSYNEQFF	TGTGCCAGCAGCCCACGAGGGGGGTCCTACAATGAGCAGTTCTTC
few	TRBV24-1	TRBJ2-2	TRBD2	CATSDISGGANTGELFF	TGTGCCACCAGTGATATTAGCGGGGGCGCGAACACCGGGGAGCTGTTTTTT
few	TRBV3-1	TRBJ2-3	TRBD2	CASSQAGLAGALTDTQYF	TGTGCCAGCAGCCAGGCAGGACTAGCGGGGGCCCTCACAGATACGCAGTATTTT
-	TRBV5-1	TRBJ1-2	TRBD1	CASSFSTGGDGYTF	TGCGCCAGCAGCTTCTCAACAGGGGGCGACGGCTACACCTTC
few	TRBV9	TRBJ2-1	-	CASSQPRREQFF	TGTGCCAGCAGTCAGCCTCGCCGTGAGCAGTTCTTC
-	TRBV7-8	TRBJ1-2	-	CASSLGPQENYGYTF	TGTGCCAGCAGCTTAGGTCCCCAGGAGAACTATGGCTACACCTTC
-	TRBV2	TRBJ1-1	-	CASSSGERVRTEAFF	TGTGCCAGCAGTTCGGGGGAGAGGGTCCGAACTGAAGCTTTCTTT
many	TRBV7-9	TRBJ1-5	TRBD1	CASSSDRASNQPQHF	TGTGCCAGCAGCTCGGACAGGGCTAGCAATCAGCCCCAGCATTTT
many	TRBV12-3/TRBV12-4	TRBJ1-1	-	CASSLGGIEAFF	TGTGCCAGCAGTTTAGGTGGGATTGAAGCTTTCTTT
-	TRBV9	TRBJ2-7	TRBD1	CASSFSQGAYEQYF	TGTGCCAGCTCTTTCTCGCAGGGGGCCTACGAGCAGTACTTC
-	TRBV24-1	TRBJ2-7	TRBD1	CATSDPGQGREQYF	TGTGCCACCAGTGATCCGGGACAGGGTCGCGAGCAGTACTTC
few	TRBV10-3	TRBJ2-1	TRBD1	CAIRKGQGPYNEQFF	TGTGCCATCAGGAAGGGACAGGGGCCCTACAATGAGCAGTTCTTC
few	TRBV19	TRBJ2-1	TRBD1	CASTSAGTGYNEQFF	TGTGCCAGTACTTCCGCCGGGACAGGCTACAATGAGCAGTTCTTC